This entry lists 13 T cell receptor beta chains sequenced from one sample in a study of post-analysis software for immune sequencing data. Study conclusions and caveats: Included in a set of roughly five TRBV segments more frequent in patients than controls were TRBV5-6, TRBV5-1 and TRBV20-1.

Antigens of these TCRs are unknown. Libraries were made from TCR beta cDNA, and they carried unique molecular identifiers. TCRdb fed the PCR reads into MiXCR, producing one record per CDR3 protein. This sample has hundreds of thousands of distinct CDR3 sequences, with about 32% found just once. Source material: blood. These receptors originate from a girl aged 10 to 17 with multiple sclerosis.

V usage is TRBV28 and J usage is TRBJ2-5, with D possibly being TRBD1 (6 bases). Germline V gene lookup returns CDR1 MDHEN and CDR2 SYDVKM. The CDR3 is 13 amino acids. Trimming took off 6 bases at V and 1 base at J, with 9 bases between the two ends. The CDR3 spells CASSGQSQETQYF. CDR3 sequence (DNA): TGTGCCAGCAGCGGACAGAGCCAAGAGACCCAGTACTTC.

The chain combines TRBV6-5 with TRBJ1-5, with a tentative D call TRBD1 (6 bases). Per the germline V gene, CDR1 is MNHEY and CDR2 is SVGAGI. The CDR3 extends over 16 amino acids. With 2 bases removed from V and 0 bases from J, the gap between germline ends came to 11 bases. The CDR3 coding sequence is TGTGCCAGCAGTTACCTGGGACATCTTAGCAATCAGCCCCAGCATTTT. Translated: CASSYLGHLSNQPQHF.

V gene TRBV20-1 combines with J gene TRBJ2-5; D perhaps matches TRBD1 (5 bases). CDR1 and CDR2 (germline): DFQATT, SNEGSKA (reference sequence). This CDR3 is built from 14 residues. V was shortened by 1 base and J by 5 bases, with 14 bases between the two germline ends. The CDR3 DNA sequence: TGCAGTGCTAGAGTTCCCAGGGCTGCCGAGACCCAGTACTTC. Its protein is CSARVPRAAETQYF.

This chain joins TRBV27 and TRBJ2-5, with 12 bases identical to TRBD2. V trimming: 7 bases; J trimming: 1 base; junction bases outside the gene matches: 13. The CDR3 has 18 residues. Germline V gene sequence: CDR1 MNHEY, CDR2 SMNVEV (reference sequence). CDR3 loop: CASTPQPPSGGAQETQYF. In DNA form, the CDR3 reads TGTGCCAGCACCCCACAACCCCCTAGCGGGGGGGCCCAAGAGACCCAGTACTTC.

About this clonotype: One end of the junction does not line up with germline, which may come from a read error. The chain couples TRBV11-2 to TRBJ2-3; D unclear. The CDR3 length is 14 residues. Germline CDR1 is SGHAT and CDR2 is FQNNGV. CDR3 sequence reads: CTSSFGRSTDTQYF. In DNA form, the CDR3 reads TGTACCAGCAGCTTTGGTAGGAGCACAGATACGCAGTATTTT.

Many counts were recorded for this clonotype. The gene calls are TRBV7-2 and TRBJ1-4; a weak D match, TRBD1 (5 bases). The V end lost 5 bases, the J end lost 5 bases, and 12 bases lay between the germline ends. The CDR3 has 14 amino acids. From germline, CDR1 is SGHTA and CDR2 FQGNSA. CDR3 in amino acids: CASSLGRNNEKLFF. For the CDR3, the DNA is TGTGCCAGCAGCCTGGGACGGAACAATGAAAAACTGTTTTTT.

J is TRBJ1-1 and V is TRBV20-1; a weak D match, TRBD1 (5 bases). Germline-derived CDR1 and CDR2 are DFQATT and SNEGSKA (reference sequence). Trimming cost V 6 bases and J 2 bases, with 19 bases left between them. The CDR3 covers 15 residues. CDR3 sequence: CSALALRGLNTEAFF. The CDR3 DNA reads TGCAGTGCCCTAGCCTTGAGGGGCCTAAACACTGAAGCTTTCTTT.

This clonotype was seen repeatedly, ten times or more. One end of the junction fails to match germline, which may point to a read error. This CDR3 reads CASSIAGGGETQYF. CDR3 nucleotides: TGTGCCAGCAGCATAGCGGGAGGAGGAGAGACCCAGTACTTC. The V gene is TRBV7-2, the J gene TRBJ2-5; 10 nucleotides agree with TRBD2. From germline, CDR1 is SGHTA and CDR2 FQGNSA. This CDR3 is built from 14 residues.

This clonotype occurred a few times. V usage is TRBV6-1 and J usage is TRBJ1-2; D is unclear. Germline V gene lookup returns CDR1 MNHNS and CDR2 SASEGT. Trimming shortened V by 4 bases and J by 4 bases, and 22 bases separated the two germline ends. The CDR3 is 17 amino acids. The CDR3 sequence: CASSADSSRLTSYGYTF. CDR3 DNA sequence: TGTGCCAGCAGTGCCGATTCGTCCAGGTTGACAAGCTATGGCTACACCTTC.

This clonotype has only a few counts. The chain carries TRBV6-1 and TRBJ2-4; maybe TRBD1 (7 bases). The V gene's germline CDR1 is MNHNS and CDR2 SASEGT. The CDR3 contains 13 residues. V lost 0 bases and J lost 14, with 14 bases in between. For the CDR3, the DNA is TGTGCCAGCAGTGAAGCGCGGGGTACAGGGGAGTACTTC. Translating it yields CASSEARGTGEYF.

The chain employs TRBV5-1 and TRBJ1-6; no reliable D call. V was clipped by 4 bases and J by 8 bases, with 10 bases between them. Per germline, CDR1 SGHRS and CDR2 YFSETQ. The CDR3 length is 13 residues. Here the CDR3 reads CASSRTRDSPLHF. For the CDR3, the DNA is TGCGCCAGCAGCCGAACAAGGGATTCACCCCTCCACTTT.

This chain connects TRBV11-2 to TRBJ2-1; TRBD1 aligns across 9 bases. The CDR3 runs 15 residues. The germline V gene encodes CDR1 SGHAT and CDR2 FQNNGV. V lost 2 bases to trimming and J lost 3 bases; unmatched junction nucleotides: 2. CDR3 loop: CASSLKTGGYNEQFF. The CDR3 bases are TGTGCCAGCAGCTTAAAGACAGGGGGCTACAATGAGCAGTTCTTC.

This clonotype has more than one count but fewer than ten. This rearrangement joins TRBV11-1 to TRBJ1-6, with D possibly matching TRBD1 (6 bases). The CDR3 contains 15 residues. CDR1 and CDR2 from the germline V gene are SGHAT and FQDESV (reference sequence). Between the trimmed V and J ends, which lost 4 bases and 10 bases, there was a span of 17 bases. The CDR3 spells CASSSSGGGRSPLHF. CDR3 DNA: TGTGCCAGCAGCTCATCGGGGGGGGGCCGATCACCCCTCCACTTT.